This entry lists 27 T cell receptor beta chains sequenced from one sample in a study of T and B cells in COVID-19 patients. Blood genomic DNA input for TRB amplification was roughly 220-500 ng. BIOMED2 TRB-A/B primer pools were used in multiplex TRB PCR. TCRdb passed the multiplex PCR reads through MiXCR, listing each CDR3 protein once. This table holds about 11,000 distinct CDR3 sequences, 33% found once. What was sequenced was blood. The receptor source for this set is a human donor with active COVID-19.

This clonotype is labeled medium-sized. The chain carries TRBV19 and TRBJ2-1, with TRBD2 matching over 13 bases. Germline V gives CDR1 LNHDA, CDR2 SQIVND (reference sequence). This CDR3 spans 14 amino acids. V was clipped by 8 bases and J by 10 bases; unmatched bases: 8. This CDR3 reads CASDGTSGVGEQFF. CDR3 DNA sequence: TGTGCCAGTGACGGGACTAGCGGGGTCGGGGAGCAGTTCTTC.

The chain has TRBV19 and TRBJ2-5; the D gene is possibly TRBD1 (6 bases). V lost 3 bases and J 7 bases, leaving 21 bases between the germline ends. Germline-derived CDR1 and CDR2 are LNHDA and SQIVND (reference sequence). CDR3 length: 16 residues. The CDR3 loop is CASSMTPQGRAGTQYF. The CDR3 DNA is TGTGCCAGTAGTATGACTCCACAGGGACGCGCAGGGACCCAGTACTTC.

In its sample, this clonotype was seen a few times. The chain couples TRBV5-1 to TRBJ1-4; D is perhaps TRBD1 (5 bases). Germline V gene sequence: CDR1 SGHRS, CDR2 YFSETQ. This CDR3 has 13 residues. V lost 4 bases to trimming and J lost 8 bases, with 12 bases between them. CDR3 nucleotides: TGCGCCAGCAGCACCGGGACGAGGGAAAAACTGTTTTTT. Its translation is CASSTGTREKLFF. Supplemented by reference TRBV5-1 and TRBJ1-4, the full variable domain reads KAGVTQTPRYLIKTRGQQVTLSCSPISGHRSVSWYQQTPGQGLQFLFEYFSETQRNKGNFPGRFSGRQFSNSRSEMNVSTLELGDSALYLCASSTGTREKLFFGSGTQLSVL.

This clonotype has just a few counts. CDR3 region: CASMGGGRNTIYF. The CDR3 region has the DNA TGTGCCAGCATGGGCGGGGGGCGAAACACCATATATTTT. The V and J genes are TRBV6-5 and TRBJ1-3, with D possibly TRBD1 on 6 matching bases. This CDR3 is 13 amino acids long. V shed 7 bases and J shed 5 bases, with 12 bases lying between them. The germline CDR1 and CDR2 sequences are MNHEY and SVGAGI.

This clonotype is medium-sized by share. The genes are TRBV30 and TRBJ1-2; perhaps TRBD1 as D (5 bases). Germline V lookup: CDR1 GTSNPN, CDR2 SVGIG (reference sequence). Trimming stripped 2 bases from V and 0 bases from J, with 7 bases between. The CDR3 sequence is 13 residues long. The CDR3 bases are TGTGCCTGGAGTCTACAGGCTAACTATGGCTACACCTTC. Translating gives CAWSLQANYGYTF. Drawing the rest from reference TRBV30 and TRBJ1-2, the complete variable domain is SQTIHQWPATLVQPVGSPLSLECTVEGTSNPNLYWYRQAAGRGLQLLFYSVGIGQISSEVPQNLSASRPQDRQFILSSKKLLLSDSGFYLCAWSLQANYGYTFGSGTRLTVV.

CDR3 sequence: CASSLGTSGGAFPDTQYF. The CDR3 coding sequence is TGTGCCAGCAGTTTAGGGACTAGCGGGGGGGCCTTCCCAGATACGCAGTATTTT. The chain has TRBV6-4 and TRBJ2-3; TRBD2 matches at 16 bases. Germline values: CDR1 MRHNA, CDR2 SNTAGT. This CDR3 region has 18 residues. V shed 5 bases and J 4 bases; nucleotides not matched to a gene: 9.

This clonotype appeared a single time. This chain links TRBV24-1 with TRBJ1-5, with 7 nucleotides matching TRBD1. There are 15 residues in the CDR3. J gave up 6 bases and V 3 bases, and 7 bases lay outside the gene matches. CDR1 KGHDR and CDR2 SFDVKD come from the germline V gene. CDR3 residues: CATSDATGVGQPQHF. DNA of the CDR3: TGTGCCACCAGTGATGCAACAGGGGTGGGTCAGCCCCAGCATTTT.

The genes are TRBV12-3 or TRBV12-4 and TRBJ1-2, with TRBD1 as a possible D gene (5 bases). There are 14 residues in the CDR3. Trimming took 5 bases from V and 7 from J, leaving 17 bases between them. The CDR3 DNA sequence: TGTGCCAGCAGTCCCGCGGGACGACCTCCTGGCTACACCTTC. It specifies CASSPAGRPPGYTF.

In the case of this clonotype: At one boundary the junction diverges from the germline segment, which might be a read error. The gene calls are TRBV6-1 and TRBJ2-1; 8 bases are a match to TRBD1. Germline V lookup: CDR1 MNHNS, CDR2 SASEGT. The CDR3 has 16 amino acids. The CDR3 protein is CTSKKTGVHSYNEQFF. In DNA, the CDR3 is TGTACCAGCAAAAAGACAGGGGTCCACTCCTACAATGAGCAGTTCTTC.

V usage is TRBV19 and J usage is TRBJ1-5; 10 bases agree with TRBD1. Trimming at V came to 6 bases and at J to 4 bases, leaving 6 bases not matched to a gene. The CDR3 spans 15 residues. Germline V gene data show CDR1 as LNHDA and CDR2 as SQIVND (reference sequence). CDR3 protein: CASSLRTGGNQPQHF. The CDR3 DNA reads TGTGCCAGTAGCCTGCGGACAGGGGGAAATCAGCCCCAGCATTTT.

This clonotype turned up a few times. V usage is TRBV30 and J usage is TRBJ1-2, with unresolved D. CDR3 length: 14 amino acids. Germline CDR1 is GTSNPN and CDR2 is SVGIG (reference sequence). Trimming cost V 3 bases and J 4 bases, with 15 bases left between them. This CDR3 is CAWSWGGPSYGYTF. CDR3 DNA sequence: TGTGCCTGGAGCTGGGGAGGACCCAGCTATGGCTACACCTTC.

The chain has TRBV28 and TRBJ2-7; TRBD2 agrees at 12 bases. This CDR3 contains 14 residues. Losses at the gene ends were 5 bases for V and 4 bases for J; bases not matched to a gene: 3. Germline CDR1 is MDHEN and CDR2 is SYDVKM. The CDR3 spells CASSRGLAGYEQYF. Here the CDR3 DNA reads TGTGCCAGCAGTCGCGGACTAGCGGGATACGAGCAGTACTTC.

This clonotype was seen only a few times. The CDR3 here is CASSPSQSEAFF. CDR3 nucleotide sequence: TGTGCCAGCTCACCGTCTCAGAGTGAAGCTTTCTTT. V gene TRBV18 combines with J gene TRBJ1-1, with D uncertain. Per the germline V gene, CDR1 is KGHSH and CDR2 is LQKENI. The CDR3 length is 12 residues. Trimming removed 3 bases at V and 7 bases at J, with 9 bases between.

This clonotype rates as medium-sized. The chain carries TRBV19 and TRBJ2-2, with 7 positions matching TRBD1. The CDR3 length is 14 residues. Trimming cost V 5 bases and J 7 bases; bases outside gene matches: 7. The V gene's germline CDR1 is LNHDA and CDR2 SQIVND (reference sequence). The CDR3 spells CASSLNRGGGELFF. The CDR3, as DNA: TGTGCCAGTAGTCTAAACAGGGGCGGCGGGGAGCTGTTTTTT.

The chain's CDR3 is CASSLGGRSSGNTIYF. CDR3 in DNA: TGTGCCAGCAGCTTAGGGGGACGTTCCTCTGGAAACACCATATATTTT. The chain recombines TRBV7-7 with TRBJ1-3; D is perhaps TRBD1 (5 bases). This CDR3 comprises 16 residues. V was cut by 1 base and J by 0 bases, with 10 bases left in between. Germline CDR1 SSHAT, CDR2 FNYEAQ (reference sequence).

In its sample, this clonotype ranks as medium-sized. The chain carries TRBV15 and TRBJ2-7, with D unclear. V gave up 6 bases and J gave up 0 bases, with 15 bases separating them. Looked up from germline, CDR1 is LNHNV and CDR2 is YYDKDF (reference sequence). The CDR3 is 15 amino acids. In DNA, the CDR3 is TGTGCCACCAGGGGGATCGACGGAAACTCCTACGAGCAGTACTTC. Translation gives CATRGIDGNSYEQYF.

This clonotype is labeled as medium-sized. The chain uses TRBV29-1 and TRBJ2-6; weak D call: TRBD2 (6 bases). CDR3 size: 14 residues. Trimming shortened V by 6 bases and J by 0 bases, and 9 bases separated the two germline ends. Looked up from germline, CDR1 is SQVTM and CDR2 is ANQGSEA. The CDR3 DNA follows: TGCAGCGTCGCCGGGGGCTCTGGGGCCAACGTCCTGACTTTC. Protein: CSVAGGSGANVLTF.

This clonotype is medium-sized by share. The chain uses TRBV19 and TRBJ2-5, with D possibly being TRBD1 (5 bases). Looked up from germline, CDR1 is LNHDA and CDR2 is SQIVND (reference sequence). There are 13 residues in the CDR3. Trimming cost V 6 bases and J 0 bases, with 8 bases left between them. For the CDR3, the DNA is TGTGCCAGTAGACAGGCCGACCAAGAGACCCAGTACTTC. This translates into CASRQADQETQYF.

V gene TRBV20-1 combines with J gene TRBJ2-3, with D possibly being TRBD2 (5 bases). With 6 bases removed from V and 9 bases from J, the gap between germline ends came to 13 bases. The CDR3 is made up of 11 amino acids. Germline V gene sequence: CDR1 DFQATT, CDR2 SNEGSKA (reference sequence). The CDR3 reads CSAATKWTQYF. The CDR3 nucleotides are TGCAGTGCCGCGACTAAGTGGACGCAGTATTTT.

This clonotype was seen more than once but under ten times. The gene calls are TRBV27 and TRBJ1-5; D gene ambiguous. Germline CDR1 is MNHEY and CDR2 is SMNVEV (reference sequence). The V end lost 5 bases, the J end lost 6 bases, and 17 bases lay between the germline ends. CDR3 length equals 15 residues. The CDR3 DNA reads TGTGCCAGCAGTCCACGGCGGGCTTCGGGTCAGCCCCAGCATTTT. Its translation: CASSPRRASGQPQHF.

With regard to this clonotype: This likely comes from a read error, as the CDR3 has no conserved phenylalanine or tryptophan at its end. The DNA is left out, because the CDR3 cannot be placed on it with certainty; the CDR3 is given as TCRdb lists it. The rearrangement links TRBV29-1 to TRBJ2-6. Germline V gene sequence: CDR1 SQVTM, CDR2 ANQGSEA. The CDR3 is 9 residues long, ends included. The CDR3 spells CSVEVDGTS.

The V and J genes are TRBV5-1 and TRBJ1-4; TRBD1 aligns across 8 bases. The CDR3 consists of 15 residues. The germline gives CDR1 SGHRS, CDR2 YFSETQ. With 5 bases clipped from V and 8 bases from J, the junction kept 11 bases outside the gene matches. CDR3 in amino acids: CASSVQGARGEKLFF. Written as DNA, the CDR3 is TGCGCCAGCAGTGTGCAGGGGGCGCGTGGGGAAAAACTGTTTTTT.

There are a few counts of this clonotype. The V call is TRBV6-1, the J call TRBJ1-5; a possible D gene is TRBD1 (5 bases). There are 13 residues in the CDR3. Trimming cost V 2 bases and J 9 bases, with 11 bases left between them. From germline, CDR1 is MNHNS and CDR2 SASEGT. The CDR3 loop is CASSEQRGRPQHF. Written as DNA, the CDR3 is TGTGCCAGCAGTGAACAACGGGGACGGCCCCAGCATTTT.

The rearrangement joins TRBV7-6 to TRBJ2-5; D gene unclear. CDR3 size: 13 residues. Trimming took 3 bases from V and 1 from J, leaving 6 bases between them. Per the germline V gene, CDR1 is SGHVS and CDR2 is FNYEAQ. The CDR3 DNA reads as TGTGCCAGCAGCTTCACATTCCAAGAGACCCAGTACTTC. Amino acid sequence: CASSFTFQETQYF.

The rearrangement links TRBV20-1 to TRBJ2-7; D is undetermined. CDR1 and CDR2 from the germline V gene are DFQATT and SNEGSKA (reference sequence). This CDR3 comprises 11 residues. The V end lost 0 bases, the J end lost 4 bases, and 4 bases lay between the germline ends. DNA of the CDR3: TGCAGTGCTAGAGAAAGGTACGAGCAGTACTTC. Amino acids: CSARERYEQYF.

V usage is TRBV6-1 and J usage is TRBJ2-7, with TRBD1 identical over 9 bases. The germline gives CDR1 MNHNS, CDR2 SASEGT. Unmatched junction bases numbered 9, after V lost 10 bases and J lost 2 bases. CDR3 size: 14 residues. The CDR3 DNA reads as TGTGCCATCAGAGATGGGACAGGGCCCTACGAGCAGTACTTC. This encodes CAIRDGTGPYEQYF.

The chain joins TRBV6-4 to TRBJ1-1; possibly TRBD1 for D (6 bases). The germline V gene encodes CDR1 MRHNA and CDR2 SNTAGT. The CDR3 sequence is 14 residues long. V was shortened by 4 bases and J by 0 bases, with 9 bases between the two germline ends. The CDR3 sequence is CASSVDRLNTEAFF. The CDR3 DNA reads as TGTGCCAGCAGTGTCGACAGGTTGAACACTGAAGCTTTCTTT.